In this sample, the clone carrying this T cell receptor (beta chain) turned up a few times. Via MiXCR, TCRdb re-called the RACE reads, giving one row per CDR3 protein. Among under 450,000 distinct CDR3 sequences listed, around 6% were seen once. Time point: patch test 2, 6 weeks after DPC sensitization. Treatment given: therapeutic diphenylcyclopropenone sensitization with weekly scalp DPC. V lost 6 bases and J lost 7, with 7 bases in between. Looked up from germline, CDR1 is MNHEY and CDR2 is SVGAGI. The CDR3 totals 12 residues. This specimen belongs to a study of human T cells and chemical hapten exposure.

The clonotype was recovered from a young woman with alopecia areata. Some clones in this sample may be carry-over from other donors' samples. Sequences were derived from whole blood, sampled in connection with sensitization to the hapten diphenylcyclopropenone (DPC). This rearrangement joins TRBV6-5 to TRBJ1-6; D not certain. DNA of the CDR3: TGTGCCAGCAGGGAGGGAAATTCACCCCTCCACTTT. This gives the protein CASREGNSPLHF.